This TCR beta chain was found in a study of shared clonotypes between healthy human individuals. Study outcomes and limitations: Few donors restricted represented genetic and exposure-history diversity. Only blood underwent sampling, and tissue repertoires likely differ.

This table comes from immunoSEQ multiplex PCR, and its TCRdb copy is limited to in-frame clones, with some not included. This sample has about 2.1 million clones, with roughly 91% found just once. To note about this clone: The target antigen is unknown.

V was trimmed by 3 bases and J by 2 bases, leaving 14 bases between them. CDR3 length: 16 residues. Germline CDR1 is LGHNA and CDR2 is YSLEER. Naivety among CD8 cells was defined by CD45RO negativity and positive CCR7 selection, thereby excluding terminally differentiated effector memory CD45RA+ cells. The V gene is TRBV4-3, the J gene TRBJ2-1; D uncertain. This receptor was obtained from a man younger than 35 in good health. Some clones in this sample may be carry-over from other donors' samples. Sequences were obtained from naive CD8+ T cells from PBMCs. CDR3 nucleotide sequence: TGCGCCAGCAGCCAGGACGACGGGTTCCCCTACAATGAGCAGTTCTTC. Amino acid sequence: CASSQDDGFPYNEQFF.